These 12 T cell receptor beta chains originate from one sample sequenced in a study of T-cell reconstitution after alpha-beta-depleted transplantation in children. Construction of the TCRbeta library involved unique molecular identifiers. One entry per CDR3 protein, called by TCRdb with MiXCR from the PCR reads. The sample has 640,000 or so distinct CDR3 sequences; 16% are singletons. The specimen was PBMCs from the stem cell graft donor, collected from the stem cell graft. These receptors were collected from a human donor who donated a stem cell graft to a child with acute myeloid leukemia.

Ten or more counts support this clonotype. This CDR3 is CASSQDGWQGLNTEAFF. For the CDR3, the DNA is TGTGCCAGCAGCCAAGATGGATGGCAGGGCTTGAACACTGAAGCTTTCTTT. The gene calls are TRBV4-2 and TRBJ1-1, with a weak D call TRBD1 (5 bases). Germline V lookup: CDR1 LGHNA, CDR2 YNFKEQ. Trimming took 0 bases from V and 0 from J, leaving 14 bases between them. This CDR3 region has 17 residues.

The chain couples TRBV19 to TRBJ2-1; TRBD2 aligns across 12 bases. Germline V gene lookup returns CDR1 LNHDA and CDR2 SQIVND (reference sequence). This CDR3 is built from 18 residues. The J segment lost 3 bases and the V segment lost 3 bases, leaving 9 bases of the junction unmatched. Written as DNA, the CDR3 is TGTGCCAGTAGTATGACTAGCGGGGGCGTCAAATTCTACAATGAGCAGTTCTTC. Amino acids: CASSMTSGGVKFYNEQFF.

At least ten counts were recorded for this clonotype. The V gene is TRBV7-9, the J gene TRBJ1-5, with D perhaps TRBD1 (5 bases). The CDR3 contains 14 residues. V lost 1 base and J 3 bases, leaving 7 bases between the germline ends. CDR1 is SEHNR and CDR2 is FQNEAQ in the germline V gene (reference sequence). Here the CDR3 reads CASSLGGTNQPQHF. The CDR3 DNA reads TGTGCCAGCAGCTTAGGTGGGACCAATCAGCCCCAGCATTTT.

This clonotype was seen repeatedly, ten times or more. The chain joins TRBV24-1 to TRBJ2-3; D uncertain. Germline CDR1 KGHDR, CDR2 SFDVKD. V was trimmed by 7 bases and J by 4 bases, leaving 14 bases between them. There are 14 residues in the CDR3. The CDR3 DNA sequence: TGTGCCACCAGGGGAAGGACCTCCGCAGATACGCAGTATTTT. Amino acids: CATRGRTSADTQYF.

This clonotype was counted a few times. The chain has TRBV24-1 and TRBJ2-7, with D possibly matching TRBD2 (6 bases). V gave up 4 bases and J gave up 0 bases, with 9 bases separating them. The CDR3 has 14 amino acids. Germline V gives CDR1 KGHDR, CDR2 SFDVKD. CDR3 sequence reads: CATSDPGLSYEQYF. CDR3 in DNA: TGTGCCACCAGTGACCCGGGACTCTCCTACGAGCAGTACTTC.

V gene TRBV15 combines with J gene TRBJ2-5, with 8 bases identical to TRBD2. Trimming removed 5 bases from V and 5 bases from J; junction bases left unmatched: 10. Per germline, CDR1 LNHNV and CDR2 YYDKDF (reference sequence). The CDR3 runs to 15 residues. CDR3 bases: TGTGCCACCAGCCCAGCTCGCGGGGGGCGGGAGACCCAGTACTTC. Translating gives CATSPARGGRETQYF.

This chain uses TRBV15 with TRBJ1-1; unclear D gene. V was shortened by 3 bases and J by 5 bases, with 19 bases between the two germline ends. This CDR3 comprises 16 residues. Germline V lookup: CDR1 LNHNV, CDR2 YYDKDF (reference sequence). The CDR3 reads CATSRVRASTRTEAFF. DNA for the CDR3: TGTGCCACCAGCAGGGTCCGGGCATCGACGAGGACTGAAGCTTTCTTT. The full variable domain, in which reference TRBV15 and TRBJ1-1 provide the parts outside the CDR3, is DAMVIQNPRYQVTQFGKPVTLSCSQTLNHNVMYWYQQKSSQAPKLLFHYYDKDFNNEADTPDNFQSRRPNTSFCFLDIRSPGLGDTAMYLCATSRVRASTRTEAFFGQGTRLTVV.

The V call is TRBV10-3, the J call TRBJ2-5; D not resolved. The CDR3 is made up of 14 amino acids. V was shortened by 2 bases and J by 0 bases, with 7 bases between the two germline ends. Looked up from germline, CDR1 is ENHRY and CDR2 is SYGVKD. Here the CDR3 reads CAISEGVYQETQYF. The CDR3 bases are TGTGCCATCAGTGAGGGGGTCTACCAAGAGACCCAGTACTTC.

This clonotype was seen ten or more times. This rearrangement joins TRBV13 to TRBJ2-7, with D possibly TRBD1 on 5 matching bases. The CDR3 extends over 12 amino acids. Germline V CDR1 and CDR2: PRHDT, FYEKMQ (reference sequence). V lost 5 bases to trimming and J lost 6 bases, with 11 bases between them. Here the CDR3 reads CASSAQGTEQYF. CDR3 nucleotide sequence: TGTGCCAGCAGCGCCCAGGGCACCGAGCAGTACTTC.

This clonotype was seen a few times. V is TRBV5-1 and J is TRBJ2-5; no firm D call. The CDR3 spans 15 residues. Per the germline V gene, CDR1 is SGHRS and CDR2 is YFSETQ. Trimming cost V 2 bases and J 2 bases, with 13 bases left between them. The CDR3 coding sequence is TGCGCCAGCAGCTTTAGGGCGGCCTCACAAGAGACCCAGTACTTC. This gives the protein CASSFRAASQETQYF. Using reference TRBV5-1 and TRBJ2-5 for the parts outside the CDR3, the full variable domain is KAGVTQTPRYLIKTRGQQVTLSCSPISGHRSVSWYQQTPGQGLQFLFEYFSETQRNKGNFPGRFSGRQFSNSRSEMNVSTLELGDSALYLCASSFRAASQETQYFGPGTRLLVL.

This clonotype was detected a few times. The chain uses TRBV6-2 or TRBV6-3 and TRBJ2-3; D gene ambiguous. The CDR3 is 14 residues long. Germline values: CDR1 MNHEY, CDR2 SVGEGT. V dropped 0 bases and J dropped 13 bases, with 17 bases sitting between them. The CDR3 is CASSYSLAETGKYF. CDR3 DNA sequence: TGTGCCAGCAGTTACTCGCTCGCTGAAACGGGCAAGTATTTT.

The chain uses TRBV25-1 and TRBJ2-2; TRBD1 agrees at 12 bases. Germline V gene data show CDR1 as MGHDK and CDR2 as SYGVNS. V lost 3 bases and J lost 6; bases outside the gene matches: 5. The CDR3 is made up of 16 amino acids. The CDR3 DNA follows: TGTGCCAGCAGTGAGCCGGGACAGGGGGCGGCCGGGGAGCTGTTTTTT. The encoded protein is CASSEPGQGAAGELFF. Full variable domain (rest looked up from reference TRBV25-1 and TRBJ2-2): EADIYQTPRYLVIGTGKKITLECSQTMGHDKMYWYQQDPGMELHLIHYSYGVNSTEKGDLSSESTVSRIRTEHFPLTLESARPSHTSQYLCASSEPGQGAAGELFFGEGSRLTVL.